The present T cell receptor (beta chain) was sequenced within a study of cytomegalovirus exposure and HLA in healthy donors. TCRdb's copy holds only in-frame clones and misses some; the assay was immunoSEQ multiplex PCR. The sample contains approximately 56,000 clones, roughly 92% of which appear only once. The donors belonged to the roughly 110-subject validation cohort, separate from the roughly 700-subject first cohort. The CDR3 is 16 residues long. The receptor was isolated from a man younger than 35 in good health and CMV-seronegative. The rearrangement links TRBV21-1 to TRBJ2-7; the table assigns TRBD2, which was not confirmed against the DNA. TRBV21-1 is a listed pseudogene. Sequencing was carried out using PBMCs. CDR3 sequence reads: CASTPGRTFKTYEQYF. The DNA of the CDR3 is TGTGCCAGCACCCCGGGTAGGACTTTTAAGACCTACGAGCAGTACTTC.